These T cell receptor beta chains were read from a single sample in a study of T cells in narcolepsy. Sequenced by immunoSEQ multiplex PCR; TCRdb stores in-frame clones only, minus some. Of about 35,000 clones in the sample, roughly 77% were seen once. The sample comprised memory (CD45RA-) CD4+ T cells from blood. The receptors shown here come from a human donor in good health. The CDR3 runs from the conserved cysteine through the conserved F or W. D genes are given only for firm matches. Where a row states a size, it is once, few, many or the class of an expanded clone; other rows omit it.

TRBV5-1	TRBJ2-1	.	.	TGCGCCAGCAGCTTGGGTCTACCGGGAGCTTACAATGAGCAGTTCTTC	CASSLGLPGAYNEQFF
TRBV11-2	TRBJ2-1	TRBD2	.	TGTGCCAGCAGGCCCTCCGGGACTAGCGTCTACAATGAGCAGTTCTTC	CASRPSGTSVYNEQFF
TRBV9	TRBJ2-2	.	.	TGTGCCAGCAGCGTATCGTTGAACACCGGGGAGCTGTTTTTT	CASSVSLNTGELFF
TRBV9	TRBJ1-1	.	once	TGTGCCAGCAGCGTAGATGATGGATTCATGAACACTGAAGCTTTCTTT	CASSVDDGFMNTEAFF
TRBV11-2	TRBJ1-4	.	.	TGTGCCAGCAGCGGAATGGACGCGTTGTATGAAAAACTGTTTTTT	CASSGMDALYEKLFF
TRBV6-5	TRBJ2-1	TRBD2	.	TGTGCCAGCAGTTACTCGCCACTAGCGGGGGACAATGAGCAGTTCTTC	CASSYSPLAGDNEQFF
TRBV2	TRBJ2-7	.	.	TGTGCCAGCAGGGCACGGGTCGAGCAGTACTTC	CASRARVEQYF
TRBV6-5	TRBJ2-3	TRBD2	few	TGTGCCAGCAGTTACCAACTAGCGGGGGCGGGAGATACGCAGTATTTT	CASSYQLAGAGDTQYF
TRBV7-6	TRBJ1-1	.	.	TGTGCCAGCAGCCCCCGGGGAGGGACTAACACTGAAGCTTTCTTT	CASSPRGGTNTEAFF
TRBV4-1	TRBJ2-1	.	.	TGCGCCAGCAGCCAAGATCAGGTGGCACCAGCCTACAATGAGCAGTTCTTC	CASSQDQVAPAYNEQFF
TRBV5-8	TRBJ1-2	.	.	TGTGCCAGCAGCTTGGACAGCTATGGCTACACCTTC	CASSLDSYGYTF
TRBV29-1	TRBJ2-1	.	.	TGCAGCGGCCTTCCCGGAGGGGGCTCAGTGTACAATGAGCAGTTCTTC	CSGLPGGGSVYNEQFF
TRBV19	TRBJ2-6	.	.	TGTGCCAGTAGGGCCGGGACGGATTACTCTGGGGCCAACGTCCTGACTTTC	CASRAGTDYSGANVLTF
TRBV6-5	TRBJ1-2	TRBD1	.	TGTGCCAGCAGTAAAGGACAGGGTATTTATGGCTACACCTTC	CASSKGQGIYGYTF
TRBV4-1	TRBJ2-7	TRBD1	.	TGCGCCAGCAGCCAAACTCCGGGACAGGGGGTTGAGCAGTACTTC	CASSQTPGQGVEQYF
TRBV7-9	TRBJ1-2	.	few	TGTGCCAGCAGCCCCCACAGCGGTACCTATGGCTACACCTTC	CASSPHSGTYGYTF
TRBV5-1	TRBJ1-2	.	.	TGCGCCAGCAGCCTCGTGGCAGCTAACTATGGCTACACCTTC	CASSLVAANYGYTF
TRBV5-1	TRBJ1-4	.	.	TGCGCCAGCAGCTTTCAAGGGACGTGGAATGAAAAACTGTTTTTT	CASSFQGTWNEKLFF
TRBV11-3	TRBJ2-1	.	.	TGTGCCAGCAGCTTGGCGACGGGGTACAATGAGCAGTTCTTC	CASSLATGYNEQFF
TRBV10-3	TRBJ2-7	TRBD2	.	TGTGCCATCAGTGTCCTAGCGGGGCAGGGTTACGAGCAGTACTTC	CAISVLAGQGYEQYF
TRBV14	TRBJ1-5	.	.	TGTGCCAGCAGCCAAGTTGGGTCACCCAATCAGCCCCAGCATTTT	CASSQVGSPNQPQHF
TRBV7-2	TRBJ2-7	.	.	TGTGCCAGCAGCTCTCTAACTAGCTACGAGCAGTACTTC	CASSSLTSYEQYF
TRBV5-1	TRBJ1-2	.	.	TGCGCCAGCAGCTTGGTATCGGGGGGTAACGTCGATGGCTACACCTTC	CASSLVSGGNVDGYTF
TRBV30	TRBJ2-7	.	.	TGTGCCTGGAGTATAGGAGGGACGGCCTCCTACGAGCAGTACTTC	CAWSIGGTASYEQYF
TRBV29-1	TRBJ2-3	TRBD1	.	TGCAGCGCCGCAGCTTGGGACAGAGGTAGCACAGATACGCAGTATTTT	CSAAAWDRGSTDTQYF
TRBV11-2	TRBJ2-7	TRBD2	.	TGTGCCAGCAGCGACGGTAGCGGGACCACCTACGAGCAGTACTTC	CASSDGSGTTYEQYF
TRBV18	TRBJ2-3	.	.	TGTGCCAGCTCACCACGGGGACAGGGACTAGTGGGAACCACAGATACGCAGTATTTT	CASSPRGQGLVGTTDTQYF
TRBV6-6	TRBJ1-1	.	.	TGTGCCAGCAGCCTCCCGCACGACACTGAAGCTTTCTTT	CASSLPHDTEAFF
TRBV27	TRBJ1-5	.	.	TGTGCCAGCAGTTATTTGGGAACAAAAAGACAGCCCCAGCATTTT	CASSYLGTKRQPQHF
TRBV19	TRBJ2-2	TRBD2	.	TGTGCCAGTAGTCCGGCGGGAGGAACCGGGGAGCTGTTTTTT	CASSPAGGTGELFF
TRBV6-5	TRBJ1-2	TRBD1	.	TGTGCCAGCAGTTACTCTAGGACAGGGGGCTTGACTGGCTACACCTTC	CASSYSRTGGLTGYTF
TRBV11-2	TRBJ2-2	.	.	TGTGCCAGCAGCTTAGATCCGGGACTTTATACCGGGGAGCTGTTTTTT	CASSLDPGLYTGELFF
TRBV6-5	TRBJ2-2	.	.	TGTGCCAGCAGTTCCCTTACCTCTCACCTGTACGGGGAGCTGTTTTTT	CASSSLTSHLYGELFF
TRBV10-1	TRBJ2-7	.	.	TGCGCCAGCAGTGGCTATCTGAGCCCGAGCGAGCAGTACTTC	CASSGYLSPSEQYF
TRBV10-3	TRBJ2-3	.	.	TGTGCCACGAGCGGGCTAGAGGGAGATACGCAGTATTTT	CATSGLEGDTQYF
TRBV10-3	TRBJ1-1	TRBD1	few	TGTGCCAGTCGCCTGGACAGGGATAGTGAAGCTTTCTTT	CASRLDRDSEAFF